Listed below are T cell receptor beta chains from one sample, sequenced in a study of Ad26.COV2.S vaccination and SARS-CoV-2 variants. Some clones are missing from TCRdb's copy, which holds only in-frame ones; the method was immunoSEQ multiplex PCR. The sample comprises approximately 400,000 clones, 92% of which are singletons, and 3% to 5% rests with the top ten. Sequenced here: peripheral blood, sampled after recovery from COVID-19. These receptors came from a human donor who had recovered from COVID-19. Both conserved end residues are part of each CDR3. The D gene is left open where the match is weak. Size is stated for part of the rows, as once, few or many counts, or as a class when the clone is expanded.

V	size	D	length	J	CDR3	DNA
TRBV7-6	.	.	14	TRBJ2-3	CASSFRGHTDTQYF	TGTGCCAGCAGCTTCCGGGGCCACACAGATACGCAGTATTTT
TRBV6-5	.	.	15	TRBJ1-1	CASRPHKQLNTEAFF	TGTGCCAGCAGACCTCATAAACAGTTGAACACTGAAGCTTTCTTT
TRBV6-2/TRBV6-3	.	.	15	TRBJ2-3	CASSYPGIGTDTQYF	TGTGCCAGCAGTTACCCAGGGATTGGCACAGATACGCAGTATTTT
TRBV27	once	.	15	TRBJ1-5	CASSLGGGSNQPQHF	TGTGCCAGCAGTTTAGGGGGTGGTAGCAATCAGCCCCAGCATTTT
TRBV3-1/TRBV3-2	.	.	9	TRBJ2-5	CASSPPQYF	TGTGCCAGCAGCCCCCCTCAGTACTTC
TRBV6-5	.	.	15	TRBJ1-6	CASSPTGTGGSPLHF	TGTGCCAGCAGTCCCACAGGGACGGGGGGATCACCCCTCCACTTT
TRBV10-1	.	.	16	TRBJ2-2	CASSPTRQSNTGELFF	TGCGCCAGCAGTCCGACCCGCCAATCGAACACCGGGGAGCTGTTTTTT
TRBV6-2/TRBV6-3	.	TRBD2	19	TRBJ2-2	CASSYTSSGGAPNTGELFF	TGTGCCAGCAGTTACACGTCTAGCGGGGGGGCACCGAACACCGGGGAGCTGTTTTTT
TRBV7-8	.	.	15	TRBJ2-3	CASSLEQIFTDTQYF	TGTGCCAGCAGCTTGGAACAGATCTTCACAGATACGCAGTATTTT
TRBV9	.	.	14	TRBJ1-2	CASSVVTGNYGYTF	TGTGCCAGCAGCGTAGTTACAGGGAACTATGGCTACACCTTC
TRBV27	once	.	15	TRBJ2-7	CASSLRRPPTYEQYF	TGTGCCAGCAGTCTCCGGCGCCCCCCAACCTACGAGCAGTACTTC
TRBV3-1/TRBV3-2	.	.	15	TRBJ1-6	CASSQGAQNNSPLHF	TGTGCCAGCAGCCAAGGTGCCCAGAATAATTCACCCCTCCACTTT
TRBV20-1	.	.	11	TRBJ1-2	CSATHLYGYTF	TGCAGTGCCACACACCTCTATGGCTACACCTTC
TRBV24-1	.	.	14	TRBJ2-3	CATSDAGARDTQYF	TGTGCCACCAGTGATGCAGGGGCGCGAGATACGCAGTATTTT
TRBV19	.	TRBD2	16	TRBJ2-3	CASSILAGGSTDTQYF	TGTGCCAGTAGTATACTCGCGGGGGGAAGCACAGATACGCAGTATTTT
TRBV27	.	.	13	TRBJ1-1	CASSWVENTEAFF	TGTGCCAGCAGTTGGGTGGAGAACACTGAAGCTTTCTTT
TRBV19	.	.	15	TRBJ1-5	CASSEQSYSNQPQHF	TGTGCCAGTAGTGAACAGTCGTATAGCAATCAGCCCCAGCATTTT
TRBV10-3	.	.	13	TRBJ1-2	CATTRTVLYGYTF	TGTGCCACTACGAGGACAGTCCTCTATGGCTACACCTTC
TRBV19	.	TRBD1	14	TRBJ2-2	CASSPDRGTGELFF	TGTGCCAGTAGTCCGGACAGGGGCACCGGGGAGCTGTTTTTT
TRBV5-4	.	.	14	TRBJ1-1	CASSLPPMNTEAFF	TGTGCCAGCAGCTTGCCTCCCATGAACACTGAAGCTTTCTTT
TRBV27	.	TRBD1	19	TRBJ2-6	CASSLRHRDRGLGANVLTF	TGTGCCAGCAGCTTGAGACACCGGGACAGGGGGCTCGGGGCCAACGTCCTGACTTTC
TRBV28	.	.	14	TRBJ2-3	CASTLIGNRVPQYF	TGTGCCAGCACACTAATCGGTAATCGGGTACCGCAGTATTTT
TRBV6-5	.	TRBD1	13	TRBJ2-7	CASSRQGIYEQYF	TGTGCCAGCAGCCGACAGGGTATCTACGAGCAGTACTTC
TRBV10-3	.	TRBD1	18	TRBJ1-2	CAISDLEAGGKRNYGYTF	TGTGCCATCAGTGACCTGGAGGCAGGGGGCAAAAGGAACTATGGCTACACCTTC
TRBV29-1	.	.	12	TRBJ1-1	CSVWPGGTEAFF	TGCAGCGTATGGCCCGGCGGGACTGAAGCTTTCTTT
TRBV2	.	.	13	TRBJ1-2	CASSDPRNDGYTF	TGTGCCAGCAGTGATCCCAGGAACGATGGCTACACCTTC
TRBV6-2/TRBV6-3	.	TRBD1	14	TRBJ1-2	CASSYAGQVYGYTF	TGTGCCAGCAGTTACGCCGGACAGGTATATGGCTACACCTTC
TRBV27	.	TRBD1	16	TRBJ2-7	CASSSPKGQATYEQYF	TGTGCCAGCAGTTCCCCCAAGGGACAGGCCACCTACGAGCAGTACTTC
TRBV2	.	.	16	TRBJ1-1	CASSDLGAGYGTEAFF	TGTGCCAGCAGCGACCTGGGTGCAGGCTATGGCACTGAAGCTTTCTTT
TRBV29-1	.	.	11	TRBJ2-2	CSALTTGELFF	TGCAGCGCGCTGACCACCGGGGAGCTGTTTTTT
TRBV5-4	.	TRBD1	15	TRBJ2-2	CASSRGQGNTGELFF	TGTGCCAGCAGCCGGGGACAGGGGAACACCGGGGAGCTGTTTTTT
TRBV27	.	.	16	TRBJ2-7	CASSFLTIGGASEQYF	TGTGCCAGCAGTTTCCTAACCATCGGGGGCGCGAGCGAGCAGTACTTC
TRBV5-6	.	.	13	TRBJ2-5	CASNHDGLGTQYF	TGTGCCAGCAACCATGACGGGCTCGGGACCCAGTACTTC
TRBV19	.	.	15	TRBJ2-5	CASSIRAGVQETQYF	TGTGCCAGTAGTATCCGGGCCGGTGTCCAGGAGACCCAGTACTTC
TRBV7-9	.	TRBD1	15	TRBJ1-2	CASSPPSGTGVGYTF	TGTGCCAGCAGCCCACCCTCCGGGACAGGGGTTGGCTACACCTTC
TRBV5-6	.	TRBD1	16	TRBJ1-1	CASTPLPGQGLPEAFF	TGTGCCAGCACTCCCCTCCCCGGACAGGGGCTACCCGAAGCTTTCTTT
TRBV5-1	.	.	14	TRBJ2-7	CASSLDPNPYEQYF	TGCGCCAGCAGCTTGGATCCCAACCCTTACGAGCAGTACTTC
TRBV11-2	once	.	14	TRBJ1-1	CASSLAQGDTEAFF	TGTGCCAGCAGCTTAGCGCAGGGAGACACTGAAGCTTTCTTT
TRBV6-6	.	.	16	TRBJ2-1	CASSSDLRASYNEQFF	TGTGCCAGCAGTTCGGACCTGCGGGCCTCCTACAATGAGCAGTTCTTC
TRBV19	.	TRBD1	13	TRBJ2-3	CATEGALVDTQYF	TGTGCCACCGAGGGGGCGTTAGTTGATACGCAGTATTTT
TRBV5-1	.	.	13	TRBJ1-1	CASSLRSGFEAFF	TGCGCCAGCAGCTTGAGGTCTGGGTTCGAAGCTTTCTTT
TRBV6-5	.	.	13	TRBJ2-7	CASSYSRGNEQYF	TGTGCCAGCAGTTACTCGCGAGGGAACGAGCAGTACTTC
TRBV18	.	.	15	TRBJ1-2	CASSPETGSNYGYTF	TGTGCCAGCTCACCAGAAACAGGGAGTAACTATGGCTACACCTTC
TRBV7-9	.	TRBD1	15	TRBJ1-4	CASSPGTGVDEKLFF	TGTGCCAGCAGCCCCGGGACAGGGGTAGATGAAAAACTGTTTTTT
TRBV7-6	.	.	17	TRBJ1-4	CASSLRSVPGSGEKLFF	TGTGCCAGCAGCTTAAGAAGTGTTCCCGGGAGCGGTGAAAAACTGTTTTTT
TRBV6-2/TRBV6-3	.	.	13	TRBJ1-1	CASSLGTNTEAFF	TGTGCCAGCAGTTTGGGGACGAACACTGAAGCTTTCTTT
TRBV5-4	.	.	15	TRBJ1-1	CASSFWGHRNTEAFF	TGTGCCAGCAGCTTTTGGGGGCATAGGAACACTGAAGCTTTCTTT
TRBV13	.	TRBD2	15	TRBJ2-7	CASSLGRAGGREQYF	TGTGCCAGCAGCTTAGGCCGAGCGGGGGGGCGCGAGCAGTACTTC
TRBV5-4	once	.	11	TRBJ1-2	CASSGNRAYTF	TGTGCCAGCAGCGGGAACCGAGCCTACACCTTC
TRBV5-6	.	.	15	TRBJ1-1	CASSSQGLMNTEAFF	TGTGCCAGCAGCTCCCAGGGTCTTATGAACACTGAAGCTTTCTTT
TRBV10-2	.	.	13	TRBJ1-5	CASTRQPNQPQHF	TGCGCCAGCACTCGCCAGCCCAATCAGCCCCAGCATTTT
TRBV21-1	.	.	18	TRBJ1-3	CASSKVLAGASSGNTIYF	TGTGCCAGCAGCAAAGTACTGGCAGGGGCCTCCTCTGGAAACACCATATATTTT